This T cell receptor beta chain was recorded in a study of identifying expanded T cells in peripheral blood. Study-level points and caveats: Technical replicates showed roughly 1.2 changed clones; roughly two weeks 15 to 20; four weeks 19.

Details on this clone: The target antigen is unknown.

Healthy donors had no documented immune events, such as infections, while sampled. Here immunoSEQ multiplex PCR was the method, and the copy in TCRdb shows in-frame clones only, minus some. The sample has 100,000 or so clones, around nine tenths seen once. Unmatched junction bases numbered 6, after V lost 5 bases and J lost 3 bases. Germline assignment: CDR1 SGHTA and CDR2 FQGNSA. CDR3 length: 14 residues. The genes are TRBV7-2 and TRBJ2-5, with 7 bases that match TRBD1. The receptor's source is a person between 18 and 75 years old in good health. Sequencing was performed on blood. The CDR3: CASSRGQAKETQYF. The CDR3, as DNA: TGTGCCAGCAGCCGTGGACAGGCGAAAGAGACCCAGTACTTC.